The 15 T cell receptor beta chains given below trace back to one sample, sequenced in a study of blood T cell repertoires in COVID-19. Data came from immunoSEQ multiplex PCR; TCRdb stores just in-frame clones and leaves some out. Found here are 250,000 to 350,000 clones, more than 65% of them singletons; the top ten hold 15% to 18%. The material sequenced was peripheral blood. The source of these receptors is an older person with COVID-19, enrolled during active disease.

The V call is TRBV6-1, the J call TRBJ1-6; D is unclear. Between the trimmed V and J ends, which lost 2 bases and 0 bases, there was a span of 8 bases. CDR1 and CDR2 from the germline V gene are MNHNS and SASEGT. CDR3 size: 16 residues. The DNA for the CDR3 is TGTGCCAGCAGTGAATGGGAGAGCTCCTATAATTCACCCCTCCACTTT. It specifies CASSEWESSYNSPLHF.

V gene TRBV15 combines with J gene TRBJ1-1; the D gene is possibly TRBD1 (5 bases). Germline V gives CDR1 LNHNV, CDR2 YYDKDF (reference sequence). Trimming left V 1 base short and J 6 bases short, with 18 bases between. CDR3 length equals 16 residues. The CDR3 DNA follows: TGTGCCACCAGCAGAGGGGAAGGGGCCAGATCGGCTGAAGCTTTCTTT. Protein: CATSRGEGARSAEAFF.

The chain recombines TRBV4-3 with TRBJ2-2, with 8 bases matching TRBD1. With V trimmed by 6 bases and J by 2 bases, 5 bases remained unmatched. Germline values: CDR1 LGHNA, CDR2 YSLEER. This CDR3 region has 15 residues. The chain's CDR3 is CASRGQVGNTGELFF. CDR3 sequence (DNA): TGCGCCAGCAGGGGACAGGTAGGCAACACCGGGGAGCTGTTTTTT.

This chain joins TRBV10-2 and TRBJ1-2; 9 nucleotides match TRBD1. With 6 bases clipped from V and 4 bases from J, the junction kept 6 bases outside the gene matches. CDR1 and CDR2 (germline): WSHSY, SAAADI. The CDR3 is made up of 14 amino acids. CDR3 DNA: TGCGCCAGCAGCGGACAGGGGAAGGCCTATGGCTACACCTTC. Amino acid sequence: CASSGQGKAYGYTF.

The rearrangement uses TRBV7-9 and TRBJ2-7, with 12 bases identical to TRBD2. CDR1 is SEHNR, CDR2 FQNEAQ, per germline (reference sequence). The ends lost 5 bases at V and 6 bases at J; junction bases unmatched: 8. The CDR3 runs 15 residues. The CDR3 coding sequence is TGTGCCAGCAGCGAAAAACTAGCGGGAGGTTTCGAGCAGTACTTC. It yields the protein CASSEKLAGGFEQYF.

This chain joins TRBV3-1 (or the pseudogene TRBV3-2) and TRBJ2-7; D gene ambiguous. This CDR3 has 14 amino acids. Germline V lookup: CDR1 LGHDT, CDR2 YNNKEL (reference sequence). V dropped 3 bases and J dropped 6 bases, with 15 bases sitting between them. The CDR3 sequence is CASSQSQALREQYF. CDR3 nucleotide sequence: TGTGCCAGCAGCCAGTCTCAGGCACTCCGCGAGCAGTACTTC.

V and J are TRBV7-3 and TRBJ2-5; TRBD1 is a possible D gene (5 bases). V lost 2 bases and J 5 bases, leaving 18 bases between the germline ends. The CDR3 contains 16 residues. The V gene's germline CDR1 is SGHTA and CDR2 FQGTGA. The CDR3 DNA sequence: TGTGCCAGCAGCTTACAGGGTGGCAGATGGATGGAGACCCAGTACTTC. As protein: CASSLQGGRWMETQYF.

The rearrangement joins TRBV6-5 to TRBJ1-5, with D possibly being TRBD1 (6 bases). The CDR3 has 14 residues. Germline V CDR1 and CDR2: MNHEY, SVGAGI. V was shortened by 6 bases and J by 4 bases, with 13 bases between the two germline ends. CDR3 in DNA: TGTGCCAGCAGACCCGACAGGAGTAATCAGCCCCAGCATTTT. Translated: CASRPDRSNQPQHF.

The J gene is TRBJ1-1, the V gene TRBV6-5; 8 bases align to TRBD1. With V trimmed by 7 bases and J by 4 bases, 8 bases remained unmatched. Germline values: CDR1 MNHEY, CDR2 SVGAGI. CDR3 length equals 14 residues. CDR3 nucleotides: TGTGCCAGCAAGCCAGGGGGCGCAGTCACTGAAGCTTTCTTT. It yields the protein CASKPGGAVTEAFF.

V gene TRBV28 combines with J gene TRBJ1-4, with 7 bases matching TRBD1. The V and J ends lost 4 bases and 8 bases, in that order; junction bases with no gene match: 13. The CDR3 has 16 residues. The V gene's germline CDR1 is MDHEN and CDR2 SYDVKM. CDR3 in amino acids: CASSSPDRVATEKLFF. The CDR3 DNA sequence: TGTGCCAGCAGTTCACCCGACAGGGTAGCTACCGAAAAACTGTTTTTT.

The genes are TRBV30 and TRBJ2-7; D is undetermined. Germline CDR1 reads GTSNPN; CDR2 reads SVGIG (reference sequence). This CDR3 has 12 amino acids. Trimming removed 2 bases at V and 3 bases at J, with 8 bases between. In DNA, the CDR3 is TGTGCCTGGAGTCAGCAGGACTACGAGCAGTACTTC. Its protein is CAWSQQDYEQYF.

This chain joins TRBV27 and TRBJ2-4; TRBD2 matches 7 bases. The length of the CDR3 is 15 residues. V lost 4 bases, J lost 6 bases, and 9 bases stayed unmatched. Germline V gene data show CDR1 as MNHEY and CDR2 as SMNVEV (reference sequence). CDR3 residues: CASSSTAGRGNIQYF. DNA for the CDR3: TGTGCCAGCAGTTCCACAGCGGGGAGAGGAAACATTCAGTACTTC.

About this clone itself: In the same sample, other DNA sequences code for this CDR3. The CDR3 DNA follows: TGTGCCACCAGCCGACAGGGTAACTCACCCCTCCACTTT. Translation gives CATSRQGNSPLHF. The chain employs TRBV15 and TRBJ1-6, with 7 positions matching TRBD1. The ends lost 5 bases at V and 10 bases at J; junction bases unmatched: 5. The length of the CDR3 is 13 residues. CDR1 and CDR2 (germline): LNHNV, YYDKDF (reference sequence).

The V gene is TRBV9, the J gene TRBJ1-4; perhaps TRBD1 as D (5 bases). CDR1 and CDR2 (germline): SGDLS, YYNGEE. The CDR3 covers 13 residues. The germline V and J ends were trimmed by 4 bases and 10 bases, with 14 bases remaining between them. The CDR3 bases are TGTGCCAGCAGCCCCCCCCAGGGCGTAAAACTGTTTTTT. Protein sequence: CASSPPQGVKLFF.

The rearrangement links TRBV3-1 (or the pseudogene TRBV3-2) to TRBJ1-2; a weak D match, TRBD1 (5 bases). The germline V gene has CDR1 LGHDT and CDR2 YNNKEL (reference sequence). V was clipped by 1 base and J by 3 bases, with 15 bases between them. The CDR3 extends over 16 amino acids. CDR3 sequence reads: CASSQGPGRRYYGYTF. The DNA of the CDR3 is TGTGCCAGCAGCCAAGGCCCAGGGCGCCGTTACTATGGCTACACCTTC.